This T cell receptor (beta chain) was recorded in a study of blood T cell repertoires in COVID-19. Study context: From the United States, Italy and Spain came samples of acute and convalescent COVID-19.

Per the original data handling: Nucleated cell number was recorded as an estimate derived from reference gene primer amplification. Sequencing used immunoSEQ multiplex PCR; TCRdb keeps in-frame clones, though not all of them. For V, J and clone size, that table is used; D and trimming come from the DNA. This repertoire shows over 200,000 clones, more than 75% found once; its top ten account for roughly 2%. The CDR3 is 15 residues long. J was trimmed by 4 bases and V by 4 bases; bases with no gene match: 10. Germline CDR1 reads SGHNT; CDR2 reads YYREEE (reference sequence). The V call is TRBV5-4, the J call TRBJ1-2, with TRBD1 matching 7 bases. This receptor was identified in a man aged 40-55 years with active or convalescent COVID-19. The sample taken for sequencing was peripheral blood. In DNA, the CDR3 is TGTGCCAGCAGCCCGAACAGGGGACGGGTCTATGGCTACACCTTC. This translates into CASSPNRGRVYGYTF.